The 20 T cell receptor beta chains presented below share a single source sample, sequenced in a study of blood T cell repertoires in COVID-19. The data were produced by immunoSEQ multiplex PCR, yet TCRdb's version contains in-frame clones alone and is incomplete. The data show approximately 270,000 clones, around 85% seen once. Sequencing input: PBMCs or T cells enriched from blood (not recorded which). Source of these receptors: a woman between 45 and 65 years old who had recovered from COVID-19.

This clone was found once. The J gene is TRBJ2-7, the V gene TRBV27, with a weak D call TRBD2 (5 bases). The CDR3 totals 15 residues. Trimming took off 6 bases at V and 0 bases at J, with 15 bases between the two ends. Germline values: CDR1 MNHEY, CDR2 SMNVEV (reference sequence). Here the CDR3 DNA reads TGTGCCAGCAGGAGCTCTAGCTCTGGCTCCTACGAGCAGTACTTC. Amino acids: CASRSSSSGSYEQYF.

This chain uses TRBV18 with TRBJ2-1; 10 bases agree with TRBD2. Germline lookup yields CDR1 KGHSH and CDR2 LQKENI. This CDR3 has 20 residues. Trimming took 1 base from V and 4 from J; bases not matched to a gene: 16. The chain's CDR3 is CASSPRAASGRFLGYNEQFF. The DNA of the CDR3 is TGTGCCAGCTCACCACGAGCGGCTAGCGGGAGATTTCTGGGGTACAATGAGCAGTTCTTC. The full variable domain, its missing parts supplied by reference TRBV18 and TRBJ2-1, is NAGVMQNPRHLVRRRGQEARLRCSPMKGHSHVYWYRQLPEEGLKFMVYLQKENIIDESGMPKERFSAEFPKEGPSILRIQQVVRGDSAAYFCASSPRAASGRFLGYNEQFFGPGTRLTVL.

The V call is TRBV27, the J call TRBJ2-5, with 11 bases fitting TRBD2. The CDR3 has 15 residues. The germline CDR1 and CDR2 sequences are MNHEY and SMNVEV (reference sequence). Unmatched junction bases numbered 2, after V lost 3 bases and J lost 2 bases. This CDR3 is CASSLSSGRQETQYF. The CDR3 nucleotides are TGTGCCAGCAGTTTGTCTAGCGGGAGGCAAGAGACCCAGTACTTC.

This sequence joins TRBV18 and TRBJ1-1; TRBD1 matches at 9 bases. The CDR3 has 14 residues. Unmatched junction bases numbered 4, after V lost 3 bases and J lost 5 bases. The V gene's germline CDR1 is KGHSH and CDR2 LQKENI. Here the CDR3 DNA reads TGTGCCAGCTCACCGGGACAGGGCTTGACTGAAGCTTTCTTT. This gives the protein CASSPGQGLTEAFF.

V usage is TRBV28 and J usage is TRBJ1-3; D is perhaps TRBD1 (5 bases). Between the trimmed V and J ends, which lost 8 bases and 0 bases, there was a span of 14 bases. CDR1 is MDHEN, CDR2 SYDVKM, per germline. The CDR3 has 15 residues. The CDR3 is CASHPQGNSGNTIYF. The CDR3 coding sequence is TGTGCCAGCCACCCGCAGGGCAACTCTGGAAACACCATATATTTT.

The chain employs TRBV7-9 and TRBJ1-6; D not resolved. The V gene's germline CDR1 is SEHNR and CDR2 FQNEAQ (reference sequence). The CDR3 sequence is 13 residues long. The germline V and J ends were trimmed by 2 bases and 8 bases, with 7 bases remaining between them. CDR3 in amino acids: CASSLRSYSPLHF. The CDR3 coding sequence is TGTGCCAGCAGCTTAAGGAGTTATTCACCCCTCCACTTT. The full variable domain, in which reference TRBV7-9 and TRBJ1-6 provide the parts outside the CDR3, is DTGVSQNPRHKITKRGQNVTFRCDPISEHNRLYWYRQTLGQGPEFLTYFQNEAQLEKSRLLSDRFSAERPKGSFSTLEIQRTEQGDSAMYLCASSLRSYSPLHFGNGTRLTVT.

V is TRBV7-3 and J is TRBJ2-1; 12 nucleotides agree with TRBD2. The CDR3 contains 15 residues. Trimming took 5 bases from V and 6 from J; bases not matched to a gene: 5. Germline values: CDR1 SGHTA, CDR2 FQGTGA. The CDR3 loop reads CASSQGLAGPNEQFF. The CDR3 DNA reads TGTGCCAGCAGCCAAGGACTAGCGGGACCCAATGAGCAGTTCTTC. Supplemented by reference TRBV7-3 and TRBJ2-1, the full variable domain reads GAGVSQTPSNKVTEKGKYVELRCDPISGHTALYWYRQSLGQGPEFLIYFQGTGAADDSGLPNDRFFAVRPEGSVSTLKIQRTERGDSAVYLCASSQGLAGPNEQFFGPGTRLTVL.

A remark on this clone: At one end, the junction sequence differs from germline, possibly due to a read error. V usage is TRBV7-7 and J usage is TRBJ2-5; TRBD1 is a possible D gene (7 bases). From germline, CDR1 is SSHAT and CDR2 FNYEAQ (reference sequence). This CDR3 region has 15 residues. The CDR3 coding sequence is TGTGCTAGCAGCCCCAGGGGGGATTTCCAAGAGACCCAGTACTTC. This translates into CASSPRGDFQETQYF.

The chain carries TRBV3-1 (or the pseudogene TRBV3-2) and TRBJ2-7; D uncertain. Trimming pared 3 bases from V and 2 bases from J, leaving 5 bases between. Germline V gives CDR1 LGHDT, CDR2 YNNKEL (reference sequence). This CDR3 has 12 amino acids. In DNA, the CDR3 is TGTGCCAGCAGCCACGGTCCCTACGAGCAGTACTTC. Residues: CASSHGPYEQYF.

The J gene is TRBJ1-6, the V gene TRBV7-6; D might be TRBD1 (6 bases). The CDR3 has 16 residues. V lost 1 base and J 7 bases, leaving 14 bases between the germline ends. Looked up from germline, CDR1 is SGHVS and CDR2 is FNYEAQ. CDR3 nucleotide sequence: TGTGCCAGCAGCTTAGATAACAGGGTCCACAATTCACCCCTCCACTTT. Translation: CASSLDNRVHNSPLHF.

The chain uses TRBV7-9 and TRBJ2-7; 8 bases align to TRBD1. Per the germline V gene, CDR1 is SEHNR and CDR2 is FQNEAQ (reference sequence). Trimming removed 6 bases from V and 2 bases from J; junction bases left unmatched: 3. This CDR3 comprises 13 residues. The CDR3 bases are TGTGCCAGCAGTCGGACAGGGACCTACGAGCAGTACTTC. The encoded protein is CASSRTGTYEQYF.

On this clone: The junction differs from germline at one of its ends, possibly a read error. The genes are TRBV28 and TRBJ2-7, with 8 bases fitting TRBD2. The CDR3 spans 15 residues. Germline V lookup: CDR1 MDHEN, CDR2 SYDVKM. Here the CDR3 reads CASSLLAGKEEEQYF. In nucleotides, the CDR3 is TGTGCCAGCAGCTTATTAGCGGGAAAGGAAGAAGAGCAGTACTTC.

V is TRBV7-9 and J is TRBJ2-2; TRBD2 agrees at 7 bases. This CDR3 is built from 19 residues. The junction had 18 bases not matched to a gene; V was cut back by 5 bases and J by 3 bases. Germline loops: CDR1 SEHNR, CDR2 FQNEAQ (reference sequence). CDR3 amino acids: CASSPLIAGLGPDTGELFF. The CDR3 DNA reads as TGTGCCAGCAGCCCCCTCATCGCCGGACTAGGGCCTGACACCGGGGAGCTGTTTTTT.

The rearrangement joins TRBV5-1 to TRBJ2-1, with 8 bases fitting TRBD1. The junction had 13 bases not matched to a gene; V was cut back by 4 bases and J by 7 bases. Germline lookup yields CDR1 SGHRS and CDR2 YFSETQ. CDR3 length: 16 residues. This CDR3 is CASSVLPGGVRNEQFF. The CDR3 DNA reads as TGCGCCAGCAGCGTACTACCAGGGGGCGTTCGGAATGAGCAGTTCTTC.

The CDR3 region is CASSRTSDSYEQYF. The CDR3 nucleotides read TGTGCCAGCAGCCGGACTAGCGACTCCTACGAGCAGTACTTC. This rearrangement joins TRBV7-9 to TRBJ2-7, with 9 nucleotides matching TRBD2. Germline lookup yields CDR1 SEHNR and CDR2 FQNEAQ (reference sequence). There are 14 residues in the CDR3. V was clipped by 5 bases and J by 0 bases; unmatched bases: 2.

V is TRBV5-1 and J is TRBJ2-7; a weak D match, TRBD2 (5 bases). Germline lookup yields CDR1 SGHRS and CDR2 YFSETQ. This CDR3 spans 14 amino acids. V lost 0 bases to trimming and J lost 4 bases, with 11 bases between them. The chain's CDR3 is CASSLAGDAYEQYF. The DNA for the CDR3 is TGCGCCAGCAGCTTGGCCGGGGATGCGTACGAGCAGTACTTC.

The gene calls are TRBV11-3 and TRBJ2-7; D is perhaps TRBD1 (6 bases). This CDR3 is 15 amino acids long. In germline, CDR1 is SGHNT, CDR2 YENEEA. With 1 base removed from V and 3 bases from J, the gap between germline ends came to 13 bases. The CDR3 DNA is TGTGCCAGCAGCTTAGGAGGGGACAACAACTACGAGCAGTACTTC. It specifies CASSLGGDNNYEQYF.

The rearrangement joins TRBV7-9 to TRBJ2-3; D is perhaps TRBD1 (6 bases). The CDR3 extends over 14 amino acids. The V gene lost 1 base and the J gene lost 6 bases, with 11 bases spanning the gap. CDR1 and CDR2 from the germline V gene are SEHNR and FQNEAQ (reference sequence). CDR3 in DNA: TGTGCCAGCAGCTTAGGGACAGACGCCGATACGCAGTATTTT. Protein: CASSLGTDADTQYF.

J is TRBJ2-7 and V is TRBV7-9; no definite D call. This CDR3 spans 11 amino acids. Germline CDR1 SEHNR, CDR2 FQNEAQ (reference sequence). Trimming shortened V by 3 bases and J by 7 bases, and 7 bases separated the two germline ends. The CDR3 sequence: CASSFAFEQYF. In DNA form, the CDR3 reads TGTGCCAGCAGCTTTGCGTTTGAGCAGTACTTC.

CDR3 nucleotides: TGTGCCAGCTCAGAACAGGGCTTAGGGTACAATGAGCAGTTCTTC. It is translated as CASSEQGLGYNEQFF. The chain employs TRBV18 and TRBJ2-1, with D perhaps matching TRBD1 (6 bases). The germline gives CDR1 KGHSH, CDR2 LQKENI. The CDR3 loop spans 15 amino acids. V lost 5 bases and J lost 4, with 15 bases in between.